The T cell receptor (beta chain) described here comes from a study of T-cell reconstitution after alpha-beta-depleted transplantation in children. Study-wide points: Surviving recipient T cells and thymic progenitors accounted for the high day-60 TCRbeta diversity observed in some patients. T cells produced anew were the main source of T-cell counts and diversity one year after transplant. Reported findings indicate that, about two months after transplant, alpha-beta T cells came from several hundred expanded clones, which were derived from non-depleted graft cells.

For TCRbeta, the library was prepared with unique molecular identifiers. MiXCR, applied by TCRdb to the PCR reads, yields one record per CDR3 protein. The table includes about 340,000 distinct CDR3 sequences, around 15% detected once. As to this clonotype: Antigen: not known.

Germline V gene data show CDR1 as SGHRS and CDR2 as YFSETQ. CDR3 size: 15 residues. V was trimmed by 0 bases and J by 5 bases, leaving 14 bases between them. The sequence was collected from a male patient between 2 and 10 years old who had a stem cell transplant for acute lymphoblastic leukemia, so the T cells may come from the graft donor. The specimen comprised PBMCs, mostly from graft donor cells, sampled 360 days after TCRalphabeta/CD19-depleted stem cell transplant. V gene TRBV5-1 combines with J gene TRBJ1-2; D not certain. CDR3 nucleotide sequence: TGCGCCAGCAGCTTGGGAATTGGGTCTGCGTATGGCTACACCTTC. Protein sequence: CASSLGIGSAYGYTF. The full variable domain, its missing parts supplied by reference TRBV5-1 and TRBJ1-2, is KAGVTQTPRYLIKTRGQQVTLSCSPISGHRSVSWYQQTPGQGLQFLFEYFSETQRNKGNFPGRFSGRQFSNSRSEMNVSTLELGDSALYLCASSLGIGSAYGYTFGSGTRLTVV.